The T cell receptor beta chain described here comes from a study of cytomegalovirus exposure and HLA in healthy donors. The table came from immunoSEQ multiplex PCR; TCRdb's copy has only in-frame clones and leaves some out. The repertoire includes 150,000 to 200,000 clones, about four fifths of them detected once, and roughly 7% sits in the top ten. Trimming removed 1 base from V and 4 bases from J; junction bases left unmatched: 6. The germline V gene encodes CDR1 SGHVS and CDR2 FQNEAQ. This CDR3 region has 15 residues. This clone has only a few counts. The donors were part of the 120-subject validation cohort, which stood apart from the roughly 700-subject first cohort.

The source material was PBMCs. This chain uses TRBV7-8 with TRBJ2-7; 8 bases fit TRBD2. This sequence originates from a man younger than 35 in good health and CMV-seropositive. CDR3 in amino acids: CASSLGFEREYEQYF. In nucleotides, the CDR3 is TGTGCCAGCAGCTTAGGGTTCGAGCGGGAGTACGAGCAGTACTTC. The full variable domain, in which reference TRBV7-8 and TRBJ2-7 provide the parts outside the CDR3, is GAGVSQSPRYKVAKRGQDVALRCDPISGHVSLFWYQQALGQGPEFLTYFQNEAQLDKSGLPSDRFFAERPEGSVSTLKIQRTQQEDSAVYLCASSLGFEREYEQYFGPGTRLTVT.